This TCR beta chain was identified during a study of OX40 agonist ivuxolimab in advanced cancers. At the level of the study: Antecedent anti-PD-1, anti-PD-L1 or anti-CTLA-4 therapy was permissible, with approximately 44% having received some. Notes on the study in general: CD8+ T cells (on average) carried more expanded clones than CD4+ T cells.

In regard to this clone: Its target is not known.

Patients with a history of autoimmune disease or on systemic immunosuppression were excluded. Germline CDR1 is SGHDT and CDR2 is YYEEEE. The CDR3 has 13 amino acids. Trimming took 1 base from V and 7 from J; bases not matched to a gene: 4. This table comes from immunoSEQ multiplex PCR, and its TCRdb copy is limited to in-frame clones, with some not included. The table shows about 93,000 clones, with 92% occurring only once. V usage is TRBV5-6 and J usage is TRBJ2-7; 8 bases match TRBD2. The receptor's source is an adult with an advanced solid tumor such as melanoma, head and neck, liver or kidney cancer. This specimen consisted of CD4+ or CD8+ T cells sorted from blood, obtained in a trial of the OX40 agonist ivuxolimab. CDR3 sequence (DNA): TGTGCCAGCAGCTTGCGGTCGGGAGGGGAGCAGTACTTC. This gives the protein CASSLRSGGEQYF.